This TCR beta chain was captured by sequencing in a study of T cells in Graves' hyperthyroidism and ophthalmopathy. The cohort's ophthalmopathy patients, a group with duration under 3 months, had a Clinical Activity Score of at least 3 and a NOSPECS grade of at least 4. CDR3 length: 14 amino acids. Germline-derived CDR1 and CDR2 are MNHNS and SASEGT. The V end was cut by 2 bases, the J end by 2 bases, with 7 bases between. RNA transcripts were the template for amplifying TCR beta CDR3 regions. HTBI primers drove first-round RT-PCR of the TCR CDR3. From the multiplex PCR reads, TCRdb called clonotypes with MiXCR, one entry per CDR3 protein. The sample shows hundreds of thousands of distinct CDR3 sequences, around 20% of them seen only once.

The clonotype was recovered from a man aged 35 to 55 with Graves' ophthalmopathy. The V gene is TRBV6-1, the J gene TRBJ1-5, with unresolved D. Sequencing used blood. CDR3 nucleotide sequence: TGTGCCAGCAGTGAACGGACGGGCAATCAGCCCCAGCATTTT. It encodes CASSERTGNQPQHF.